This T cell receptor (beta chain) was sequenced for a study of cytomegalovirus exposure and HLA in healthy donors. The study's findings and limits: Some TCR beta chains (roughly 150 of them) were listed as cytomegalovirus-associated.

Notes on this clone: The antigen remains unidentified.

This CDR3 spans 16 amino acids. Germline V lookup: CDR1 SNHLY, CDR2 FYNNEI. V shed 4 bases and J shed 0 bases, with 14 bases lying between them. The PCR made use of 60 Vbeta and 13 Jbeta primers. In the study's own analysis: As a later analysis found, there were 82 million or so unique TCR beta chains, of which some 9.9 million were shared. Clones were read by immunoSEQ multiplex PCR, and TCRdb kept only the in-frame ones, dropping some. That table furnishes V, J and clone size, whereas the DNA furnished D and trimming. The table includes about 150,000 clones, around 81% detected once. Input material: PBMCs. The receptor was derived from a man aged 40-55 years in good health and CMV-seronegative. J is TRBJ2-3 and V is TRBV2; no clear D gene. The CDR3 protein is CASSGASHTSTDTQYF. The CDR3, as DNA: TGTGCCAGCAGTGGGGCCTCGCACACTAGCACAGATACGCAGTATTTT.